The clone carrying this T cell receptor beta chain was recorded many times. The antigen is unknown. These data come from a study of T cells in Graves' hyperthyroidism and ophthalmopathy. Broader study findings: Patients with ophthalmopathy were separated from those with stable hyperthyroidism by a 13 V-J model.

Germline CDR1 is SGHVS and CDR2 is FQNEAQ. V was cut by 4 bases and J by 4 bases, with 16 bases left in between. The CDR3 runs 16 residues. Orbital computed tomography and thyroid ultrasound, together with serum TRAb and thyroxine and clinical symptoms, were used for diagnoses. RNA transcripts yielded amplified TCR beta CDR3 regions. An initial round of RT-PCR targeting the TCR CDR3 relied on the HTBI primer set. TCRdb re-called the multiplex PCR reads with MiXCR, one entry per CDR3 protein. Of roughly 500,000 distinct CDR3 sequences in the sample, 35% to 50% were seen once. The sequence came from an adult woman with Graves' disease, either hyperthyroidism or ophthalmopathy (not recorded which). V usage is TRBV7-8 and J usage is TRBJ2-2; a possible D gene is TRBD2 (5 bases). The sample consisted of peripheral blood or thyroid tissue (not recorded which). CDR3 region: CASSSDYPGVTGELFF. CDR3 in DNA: TGTGCCAGCAGCTCTGACTATCCCGGGGTCACCGGGGAGCTGTTTTTT. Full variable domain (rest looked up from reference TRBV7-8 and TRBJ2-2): GAGVSQSPRYKVAKRGQDVALRCDPISGHVSLFWYQQALGQGPEFLTYFQNEAQLDKSGLPSDRFFAERPEGSVSTLKIQRTQQEDSAVYLCASSSDYPGVTGELFFGEGSRLTVL.